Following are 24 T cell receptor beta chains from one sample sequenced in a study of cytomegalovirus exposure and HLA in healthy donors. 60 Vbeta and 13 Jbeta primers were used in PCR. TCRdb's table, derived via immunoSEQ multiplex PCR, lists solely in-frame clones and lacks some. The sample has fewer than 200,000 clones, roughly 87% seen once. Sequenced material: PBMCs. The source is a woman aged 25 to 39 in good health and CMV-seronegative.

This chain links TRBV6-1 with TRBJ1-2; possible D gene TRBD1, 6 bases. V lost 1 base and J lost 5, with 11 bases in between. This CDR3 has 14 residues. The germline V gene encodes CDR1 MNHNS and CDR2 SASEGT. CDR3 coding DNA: TGTGCCAGCAGTGAAGTTACAGGGCAGTATGGCTACACCTTC. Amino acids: CASSEVTGQYGYTF.

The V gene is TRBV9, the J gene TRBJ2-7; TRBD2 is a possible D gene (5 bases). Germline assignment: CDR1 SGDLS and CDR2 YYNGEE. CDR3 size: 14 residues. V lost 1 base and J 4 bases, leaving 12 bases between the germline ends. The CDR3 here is CASSVRSGSYEQYF. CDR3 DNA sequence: TGTGCCAGCAGCGTAAGGTCGGGATCTTACGAGCAGTACTTC.

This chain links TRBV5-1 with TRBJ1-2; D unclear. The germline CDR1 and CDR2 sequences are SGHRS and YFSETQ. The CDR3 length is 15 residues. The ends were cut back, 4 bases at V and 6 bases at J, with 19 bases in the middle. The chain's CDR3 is CASSEGGNLYNGYTF. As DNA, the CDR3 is TGCGCCAGCAGCGAGGGCGGAAATTTGTACAATGGCTACACCTTC.

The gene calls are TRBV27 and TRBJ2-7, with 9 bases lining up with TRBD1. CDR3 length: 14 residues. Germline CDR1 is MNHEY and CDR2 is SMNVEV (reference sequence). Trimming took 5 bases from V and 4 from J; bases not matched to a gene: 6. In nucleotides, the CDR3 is TGTGCCAGCAGTCCCGGGGACAGGGCTTACGAGCAGTACTTC. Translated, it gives CASSPGDRAYEQYF.

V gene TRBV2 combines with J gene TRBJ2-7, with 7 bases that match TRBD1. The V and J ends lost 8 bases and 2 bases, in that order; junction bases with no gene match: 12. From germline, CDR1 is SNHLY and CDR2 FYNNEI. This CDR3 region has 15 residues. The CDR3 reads CASVRGQGVTYEQYF. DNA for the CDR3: TGTGCCAGCGTGAGGGGTCAGGGGGTTACCTACGAGCAGTACTTC.

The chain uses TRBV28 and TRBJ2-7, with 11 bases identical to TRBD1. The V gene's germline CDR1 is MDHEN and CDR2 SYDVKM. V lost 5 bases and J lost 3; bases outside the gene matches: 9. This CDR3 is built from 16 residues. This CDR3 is CASSPWTGGPLYEQYF. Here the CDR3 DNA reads TGTGCCAGCAGTCCTTGGACAGGGGGCCCACTCTACGAGCAGTACTTC.

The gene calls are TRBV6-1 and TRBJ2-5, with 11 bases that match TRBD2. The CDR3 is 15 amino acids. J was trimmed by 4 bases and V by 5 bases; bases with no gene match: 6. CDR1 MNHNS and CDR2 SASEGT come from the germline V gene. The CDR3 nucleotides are TGTGCCAGCAGTCCACTAGCGGGGGTGGGAGAGACCCAGTACTTC. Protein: CASSPLAGVGETQYF.

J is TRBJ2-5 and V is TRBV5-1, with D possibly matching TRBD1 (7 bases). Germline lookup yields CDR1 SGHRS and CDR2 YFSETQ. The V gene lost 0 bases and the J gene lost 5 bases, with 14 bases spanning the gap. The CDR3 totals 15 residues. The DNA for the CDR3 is TGCGCCAGCAGCTTGGACAGGGGACGGGGGGAGACCCAGTACTTC. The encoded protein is CASSLDRGRGETQYF.

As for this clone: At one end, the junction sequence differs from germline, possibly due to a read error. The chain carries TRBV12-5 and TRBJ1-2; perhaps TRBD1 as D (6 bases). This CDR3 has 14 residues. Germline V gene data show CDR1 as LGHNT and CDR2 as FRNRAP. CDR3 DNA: TGTGCTAGTGGTTTGCAAGGCAGGACAGAGCTTACTGTATTC. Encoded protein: CASGLQGRTELTVF.

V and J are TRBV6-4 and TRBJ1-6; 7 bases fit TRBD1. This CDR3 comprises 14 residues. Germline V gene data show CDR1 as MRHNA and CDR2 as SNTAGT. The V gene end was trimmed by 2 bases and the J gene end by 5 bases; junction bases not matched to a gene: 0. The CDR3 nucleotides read TGTGCCAGCAGTGACGACAGGGATAATTCACCCCTCCACTTT. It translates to CASSDDRDNSPLHF.

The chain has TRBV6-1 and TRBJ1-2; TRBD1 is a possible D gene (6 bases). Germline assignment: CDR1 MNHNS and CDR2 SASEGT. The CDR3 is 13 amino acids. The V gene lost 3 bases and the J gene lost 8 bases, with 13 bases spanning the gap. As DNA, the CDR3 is TGTGCCAGCAGTGACAGGGGTTATCGGGGCTACACCTTC. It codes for CASSDRGYRGYTF.

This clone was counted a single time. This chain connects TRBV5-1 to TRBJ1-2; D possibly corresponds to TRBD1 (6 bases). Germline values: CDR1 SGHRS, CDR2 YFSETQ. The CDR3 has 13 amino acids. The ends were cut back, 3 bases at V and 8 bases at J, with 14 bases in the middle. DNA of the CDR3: TGCGCCAGCAGCTCCGCACAGGGACGGGGCTACACCTTC. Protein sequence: CASSSAQGRGYTF.

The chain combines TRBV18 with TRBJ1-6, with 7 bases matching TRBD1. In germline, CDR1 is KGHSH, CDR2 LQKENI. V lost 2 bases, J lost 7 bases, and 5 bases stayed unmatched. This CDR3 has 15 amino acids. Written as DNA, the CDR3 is TGTGCCAGCTCACCAGTCTCGGACAGGAATTCACCCCTCCACTTT. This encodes CASSPVSDRNSPLHF.

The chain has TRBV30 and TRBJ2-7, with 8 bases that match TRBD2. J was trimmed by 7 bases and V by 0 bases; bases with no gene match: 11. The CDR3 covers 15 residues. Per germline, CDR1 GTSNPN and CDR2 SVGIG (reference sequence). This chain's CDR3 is CAWSVAGAARREQYF. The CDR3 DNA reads TGTGCCTGGAGTGTAGCGGGGGCCGCACGGAGGGAGCAGTACTTC.

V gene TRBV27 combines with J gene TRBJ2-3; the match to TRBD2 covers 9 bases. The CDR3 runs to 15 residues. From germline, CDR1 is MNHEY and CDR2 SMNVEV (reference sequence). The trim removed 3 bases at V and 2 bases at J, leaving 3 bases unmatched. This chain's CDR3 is CASSLRGGDTDTQYF. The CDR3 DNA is TGTGCCAGCAGTTTGCGGGGGGGCGACACAGATACGCAGTATTTT.

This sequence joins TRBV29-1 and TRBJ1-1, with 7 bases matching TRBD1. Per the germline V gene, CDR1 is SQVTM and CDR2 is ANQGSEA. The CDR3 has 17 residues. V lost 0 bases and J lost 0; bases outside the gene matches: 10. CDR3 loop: CSVEDQGGAIVNTEAFF. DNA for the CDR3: TGCAGCGTTGAAGATCAAGGGGGCGCGATTGTGAACACTGAAGCTTTCTTT.

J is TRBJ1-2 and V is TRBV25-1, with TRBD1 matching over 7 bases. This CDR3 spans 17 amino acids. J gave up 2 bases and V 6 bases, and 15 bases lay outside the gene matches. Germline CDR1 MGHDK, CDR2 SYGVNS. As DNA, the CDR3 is TGTGCCAGCAGGGGCGGGTGGATGCAGGGGGTCAACTATGGCTACACCTTC. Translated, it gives CASRGGWMQGVNYGYTF.

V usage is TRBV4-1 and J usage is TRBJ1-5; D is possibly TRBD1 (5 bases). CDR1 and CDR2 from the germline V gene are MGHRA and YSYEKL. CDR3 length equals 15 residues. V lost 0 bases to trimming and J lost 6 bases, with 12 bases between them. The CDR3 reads CASSQDWPGLQPQHF. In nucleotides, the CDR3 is TGCGCCAGCAGCCAAGATTGGCCAGGGCTTCAGCCCCAGCATTTT.

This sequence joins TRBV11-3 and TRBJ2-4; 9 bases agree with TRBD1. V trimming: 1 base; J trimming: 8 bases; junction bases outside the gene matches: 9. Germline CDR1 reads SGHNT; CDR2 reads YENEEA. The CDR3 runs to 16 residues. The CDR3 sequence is CASSLGGGTGSDIQYF. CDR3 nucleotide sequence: TGTGCCAGCAGCTTAGGGGGGGGGACAGGGTCTGACATTCAGTACTTC.

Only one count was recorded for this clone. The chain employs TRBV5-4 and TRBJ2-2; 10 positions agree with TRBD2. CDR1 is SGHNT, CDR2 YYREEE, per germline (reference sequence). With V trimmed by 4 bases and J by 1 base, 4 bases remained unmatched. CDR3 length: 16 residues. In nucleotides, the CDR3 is TGTGCCAGCAGCACCCCTAGCGGGAGGAACACCGGGGAGCTGTTTTTT. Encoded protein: CASSTPSGRNTGELFF.

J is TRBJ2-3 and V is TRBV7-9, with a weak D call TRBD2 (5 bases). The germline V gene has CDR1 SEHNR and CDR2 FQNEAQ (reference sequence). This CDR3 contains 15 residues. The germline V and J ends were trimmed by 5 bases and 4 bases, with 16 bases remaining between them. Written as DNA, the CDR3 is TGTGCCAGCAGCCCATCCGGGGTGTTGGCAGATACGCAGTATTTT. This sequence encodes CASSPSGVLADTQYF.

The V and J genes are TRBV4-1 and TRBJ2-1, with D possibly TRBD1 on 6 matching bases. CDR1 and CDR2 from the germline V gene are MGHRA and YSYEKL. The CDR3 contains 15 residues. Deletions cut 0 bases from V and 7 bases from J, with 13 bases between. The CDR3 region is CASSQEVTGLNEQFF. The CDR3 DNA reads TGCGCCAGCAGCCAAGAAGTAACAGGGTTGAATGAGCAGTTCTTC.

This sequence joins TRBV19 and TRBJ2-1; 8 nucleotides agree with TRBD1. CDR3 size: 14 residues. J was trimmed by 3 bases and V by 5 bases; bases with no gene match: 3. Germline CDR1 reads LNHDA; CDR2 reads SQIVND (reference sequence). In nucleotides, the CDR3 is TGTGCCAGTAGTCTCGGACAGGGCTACAATGAGCAGTTCTTC. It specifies CASSLGQGYNEQFF.

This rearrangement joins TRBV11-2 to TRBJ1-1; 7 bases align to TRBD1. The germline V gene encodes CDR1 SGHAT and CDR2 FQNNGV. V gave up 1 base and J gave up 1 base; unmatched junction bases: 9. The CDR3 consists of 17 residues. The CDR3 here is CASSLGRMGQPNTEAFF. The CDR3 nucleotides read TGTGCCAGCAGCTTAGGCCGAATGGGACAGCCGAACACTGAAGCTTTCTTT.